This T cell receptor (beta chain) is drawn from a study of breast tumors, draining lymph nodes, adjacent tissues. Findings and caveats of the study: Tumor repertoires ranked between lymph nodes and nontumor tissue in diversity, with V and J gene preferences. The data were judged consistent with most tumor T cells coming from lymph node and expanding in tumor.

TCRdb re-derived calls from the multiplex PCR reads in MiXCR, one entry per CDR3 protein. The table lists 11,000 to 15,000 distinct CDR3 sequences, 50% to 60% of them singletons. For this clonotype: Its target is unknown. This CDR3 is missing its conserved last phenylalanine or tryptophan, likely due to a read error.

The CDR3 is 15 amino acids. Germline assignment: CDR1 DFQATT and CDR2 SNEGSKA (reference sequence). Germline trimming cut 5 bases from V and 3 bases from J; bases unmatched to any gene: 5. The sample consisted of tumor-adjacent breast tissue. The rearrangement links TRBV20-1 to TRBJ2-3, with 13 bases lining up with TRBD2. The source is a female donor with breast cancer. Some clones in this sample may be carry-over from other donors' samples. The CDR3, as DNA: TGCAGTGCTCCCAGGACTAGCGGGAGAACAGATACGCAGTATTCT. Protein: CSAPRTSGRTDTQYS.